Listed below are T cell receptor beta chains from one sample, sequenced in a study of OX40 agonist ivuxolimab in advanced cancers. Clones were sequenced by immunoSEQ multiplex PCR, and TCRdb holds only the in-frame ones, with some missing. The sample has tens of thousands of clones, 70% to 85% seen once. The sequences come from CD4+ or CD8+ T cells sorted from blood, collected in a trial of the OX40 agonist ivuxolimab. The receptors originated from an adult with an advanced solid tumor such as melanoma, head and neck, liver or kidney cancer. Each CDR3 is given with its conserved first and last residue. The order of the fields is D gene, V gene, clone size, J gene, CDR3 protein, CDR3 DNA. The D gene is left open where the match is weak. Clone size, where shown, is once, few, many, or a class for clones that have expanded.

D gene: -; V gene: TRBV6-5; clone size: -; J gene: TRBJ1-3; CDR3 protein: CASSYSGSSGNTIYF; CDR3 DNA: TGTGCCAGCAGTTACTCAGGCAGCTCTGGAAACACCATATATTTT
D gene: TRBD1; V gene: TRBV7-3; clone size: once; J gene: TRBJ1-1; CDR3 protein: CASSLGDRGRTEAFF; CDR3 DNA: TGTGCCAGCAGCTTAGGGGACAGGGGGCGGACTGAAGCTTTCTTT
D gene: -; V gene: TRBV5-1; clone size: -; J gene: TRBJ1-1; CDR3 protein: CASRADTEAFF; CDR3 DNA: TGCGCCAGTAGGGCAGACACTGAAGCTTTCTTT
D gene: -; V gene: TRBV10-3; clone size: once; J gene: TRBJ2-1; CDR3 protein: CAISGGEGGYNEQFF; CDR3 DNA: TGTGCCATCAGTGGGGGGGAGGGGGGCTACAATGAGCAGTTCTTC
D gene: TRBD2; V gene: TRBV19; clone size: -; J gene: TRBJ2-1; CDR3 protein: CASSIRTSGVAYNEQFF; CDR3 DNA: TGTGCCAGTAGTATTCGGACTAGCGGGGTAGCCTACAATGAGCAGTTCTTC
D gene: TRBD2; V gene: TRBV7-8; clone size: -; J gene: TRBJ2-5; CDR3 protein: CASSPFSGGAQETQYF; CDR3 DNA: TGTGCCAGCAGCCCCTTCAGCGGGGGGGCCCAAGAGACCCAGTACTTC
D gene: TRBD2; V gene: TRBV27; clone size: -; J gene: TRBJ2-3; CDR3 protein: CASSPAGLAGGKDTQYF; CDR3 DNA: TGTGCCAGCTCCCCGGCGGGACTAGCGGGGGGCAAGGATACGCAGTATTTT
D gene: TRBD1; V gene: TRBV5-1; clone size: -; J gene: TRBJ1-4; CDR3 protein: CASSLWGQRTDEKLFF; CDR3 DNA: TGCGCCAGCAGCTTGTGGGGACAGAGAACGGATGAAAAACTGTTTTTT
D gene: -; V gene: TRBV19; clone size: -; J gene: TRBJ1-5; CDR3 protein: CASSIAPRIDQPQHF; CDR3 DNA: TGTGCCAGTAGTATAGCCCCCAGAATCGACCAGCCCCAGCATTTT
D gene: TRBD1; V gene: TRBV27; clone size: -; J gene: TRBJ2-2; CDR3 protein: CATRGTANTGELFF; CDR3 DNA: TGTGCCACCAGAGGGACAGCGAACACCGGGGAGCTGTTTTTT
D gene: TRBD1; V gene: TRBV7-9; clone size: once; J gene: TRBJ1-3; CDR3 protein: CATKTGGGNTIYF; CDR3 DNA: TGTGCCACCAAAACAGGGGGTGGAAACACCATATATTTT
D gene: -; V gene: TRBV7-9; clone size: -; J gene: TRBJ1-4; CDR3 protein: CASSLGLSVGVLNNEKLFF; CDR3 DNA: TGTGCCAGCAGCTTAGGGTTGTCCGTGGGTGTACTCAACAATGAAAAACTGTTTTTT
D gene: -; V gene: TRBV5-5; clone size: few; J gene: TRBJ1-5; CDR3 protein: CASSLAVGRVNQPQHF; CDR3 DNA: TGTGCCAGCAGCTTGGCGGTGGGGCGCGTCAATCAGCCCCAGCATTTT
D gene: -; V gene: TRBV18; clone size: -; J gene: TRBJ1-1; CDR3 protein: CASSRSRGVDTEAFF; CDR3 DNA: TGTGCCAGCTCACGCTCACGGGGGGTGGACACTGAAGCTTTCTTT
D gene: TRBD2; V gene: TRBV19; clone size: -; J gene: TRBJ2-3; CDR3 protein: CASSLWTSGGNTDTQYF; CDR3 DNA: TGTGCCAGTAGTCTCTGGACTAGCGGGGGTAACACAGATACGCAGTATTTT
D gene: TRBD1; V gene: TRBV6-6; clone size: -; J gene: TRBJ1-6; CDR3 protein: CASSWDSYNSPLHF; CDR3 DNA: TGTGCCAGCAGTTGGGACAGTTATAATTCACCCCTCCACTTT
D gene: -; V gene: TRBV9; clone size: -; J gene: TRBJ2-7; CDR3 protein: CASSVGVGNYEQYF; CDR3 DNA: TGTGCCAGCAGCGTAGGGGTCGGAAACTACGAGCAGTACTTC
D gene: -; V gene: TRBV7-2; clone size: -; J gene: TRBJ2-1; CDR3 protein: CASSRMWVMDEQFF; CDR3 DNA: TGTGCCAGCAGCCGGATGTGGGTAATGGATGAGCAGTTCTTC
D gene: -; V gene: TRBV9; clone size: once; J gene: TRBJ1-4; CDR3 protein: CASSVGTPGEKLFF; CDR3 DNA: TGTGCCAGCAGCGTAGGGACCCCGGGTGAAAAACTGTTTTTT
D gene: -; V gene: TRBV7-2; clone size: -; J gene: TRBJ1-2; CDR3 protein: CASSLVRYSDGYTF; CDR3 DNA: TGTGCCAGCAGCTTAGTCCGGTACAGCGACGGCTACACCTTC
D gene: TRBD1; V gene: TRBV6-6; clone size: once; J gene: TRBJ1-2; CDR3 protein: CASRETGGGGYTF; CDR3 DNA: TGTGCCAGCAGAGAGACAGGGGGAGGTGGCTACACCTTC
D gene: -; V gene: TRBV2; clone size: -; J gene: TRBJ1-2; CDR3 protein: CASRAEGYGYTF; CDR3 DNA: TGTGCCAGCAGGGCTGAGGGGTATGGCTACACCTTC
D gene: TRBD1; V gene: TRBV5-5; clone size: -; J gene: TRBJ1-4; CDR3 protein: CASSLENRTGSNEKLFF; CDR3 DNA: TGTGCCAGCAGCTTGGAAAATCGGACAGGGTCTAATGAAAAACTGTTTTTT
D gene: -; V gene: TRBV18; clone size: -; J gene: TRBJ2-3; CDR3 protein: CASSRGSTDTQYF; CDR3 DNA: TGTGCCAGCTCACGCGGAAGCACAGATACGCAGTATTTT
D gene: -; V gene: TRBV6-4; clone size: -; J gene: TRBJ1-1; CDR3 protein: CASSLDLNTEAFF; CDR3 DNA: TGTGCCAGCAGTCTTGACCTGAACACTGAAGCTTTCTTT
D gene: TRBD1; V gene: TRBV7-8; clone size: -; J gene: TRBJ1-5; CDR3 protein: CASSRDSRINQPQHF; CDR3 DNA: TGTGCCAGCAGCCGGGACAGTAGGATTAATCAGCCCCAGCATTTT
D gene: -; V gene: TRBV18; clone size: -; J gene: TRBJ1-1; CDR3 protein: CASSPGQNTEAFF; CDR3 DNA: TGTGCCAGCTCACCGGGGCAGAACACTGAAGCTTTCTTT
D gene: -; V gene: TRBV18; clone size: -; J gene: TRBJ2-2; CDR3 protein: CASSKTPANTGELFF; CDR3 DNA: TGTGCCAGCTCAAAGACGCCCGCGAACACCGGGGAGCTGTTTTTT
D gene: -; V gene: TRBV5-8; clone size: -; J gene: TRBJ2-1; CDR3 protein: CASSFRTQSPFF; CDR3 DNA: TGTGCCAGCAGCTTTAGGACCCAGAGTCCGTTCTTC
D gene: TRBD1; V gene: TRBV7-2; clone size: -; J gene: TRBJ2-7; CDR3 protein: CASSLTGTGGVEQYF; CDR3 DNA: TGTGCCAGCAGCCTCACCGGGACAGGGGGCGTGGAGCAGTACTTC
D gene: -; V gene: TRBV5-8; clone size: -; J gene: TRBJ1-1; CDR3 protein: CASSLNFGTEAFF; CDR3 DNA: TGTGCCAGCAGCTTGAACTTCGGGACTGAAGCTTTCTTT
D gene: -; V gene: TRBV9; clone size: -; J gene: TRBJ1-3; CDR3 protein: CASSPRFQGSGNTIYF; CDR3 DNA: TGTGCCAGCAGCCCCCGGTTTCAGGGATCTGGAAACACCATATATTTT
D gene: -; V gene: TRBV19; clone size: -; J gene: TRBJ2-5; CDR3 protein: CASSDTGRETQYF; CDR3 DNA: TGTGCCAGTAGCGATACAGGGAGAGAGACCCAGTACTTC
D gene: TRBD2; V gene: TRBV5-1; clone size: -; J gene: TRBJ2-2; CDR3 protein: CASSLGASGYTGELFF; CDR3 DNA: TGCGCCAGCAGCTTGGGGGCTAGCGGGTACACCGGGGAGCTGTTTTTT
D gene: -; V gene: TRBV2; clone size: -; J gene: TRBJ1-5; CDR3 protein: CASSVDGGGQPQHF; CDR3 DNA: TGTGCCAGCAGTGTTGACGGGGGGGGTCAGCCCCAGCATTTT
D gene: -; V gene: TRBV4-2; clone size: once; J gene: TRBJ1-1; CDR3 protein: CASSQEMNTEAFF; CDR3 DNA: TGTGCCAGCAGCCAAGAAATGAACACTGAAGCTTTCTTT
D gene: -; V gene: TRBV4-3; clone size: -; J gene: TRBJ1-4; CDR3 protein: CASSQEFRGEKLFF; CDR3 DNA: TGCGCCAGCAGCCAAGAGTTCCGGGGCGAAAAACTGTTTTTT
D gene: -; V gene: TRBV18; clone size: -; J gene: TRBJ1-4; CDR3 protein: CASARAEGKEKLFF; CDR3 DNA: TGTGCCAGCGCACGAGCCGAGGGGAAGGAAAAACTGTTTTTT
D gene: TRBD1; V gene: TRBV2; clone size: -; J gene: TRBJ2-1; CDR3 protein: CATRRQGADEQFF; CDR3 DNA: TGTGCCACCCGACGACAGGGGGCCGATGAGCAGTTCTTC
D gene: -; V gene: TRBV11-2; clone size: -; J gene: TRBJ1-2; CDR3 protein: CASNTLGGRTNYGYTF; CDR3 DNA: TGTGCCAGCAACACCCTGGGAGGGAGGACTAACTATGGCTACACCTTC
D gene: TRBD2; V gene: TRBV5-1; clone size: -; J gene: TRBJ2-7; CDR3 protein: CASSPRGLAGEQYF; CDR3 DNA: TGCGCCAGCAGCCCCCGGGGACTAGCGGGCGAGCAGTACTTC
D gene: -; V gene: TRBV7-9; clone size: -; J gene: TRBJ2-5; CDR3 protein: CASSRLQETQYF; CDR3 DNA: TGTGCCAGCAGCCGGTTACAAGAGACCCAGTACTTC
D gene: -; V gene: TRBV6-1; clone size: -; J gene: TRBJ2-7; CDR3 protein: CASSREGGSSYEQYF; CDR3 DNA: TGTGCCAGCAGCCGAGAGGGGGGGAGCTCCTACGAGCAGTACTTC
D gene: -; V gene: TRBV5-1; clone size: -; J gene: TRBJ2-7; CDR3 protein: CASRGGTVSYEQYF; CDR3 DNA: TGCGCCAGCCGTGGAGGGACAGTCTCCTACGAGCAGTACTTC
D gene: TRBD1; V gene: TRBV18; clone size: -; J gene: TRBJ1-1; CDR3 protein: CASRQGEETEAFF; CDR3 DNA: TGTGCCAGCAGACAGGGGGAAGAAACTGAAGCTTTCTTT
D gene: TRBD2; V gene: TRBV27; clone size: -; J gene: TRBJ2-1; CDR3 protein: CASSSLGGTNYNEQFF; CDR3 DNA: TGTGCCAGCTCCAGTTTGGGGGGGACTAACTACAATGAGCAGTTCTTC
D gene: -; V gene: TRBV11-2; clone size: few; J gene: TRBJ2-5; CDR3 protein: CASSSGAQETQYF; CDR3 DNA: TGTGCCAGCAGCTCAGGGGCCCAAGAGACCCAGTACTTC
D gene: TRBD1; V gene: TRBV10-3; clone size: once; J gene: TRBJ2-5; CDR3 protein: CAIARGTGETQYF; CDR3 DNA: TGTGCCATTGCGCGGGGGACAGGGGAGACCCAGTACTTC